Each of the 25 T cell receptor beta chains below was sequenced from the same sample in a study of cytomegalovirus exposure and HLA in healthy donors. PCR used 60 Vbeta primers and 13 Jbeta primers. Assay used: immunoSEQ multiplex PCR; TCRdb lists only in-frame clones, some missing. The sample has roughly 230,000 clones; around 78% are singletons. Input material: PBMCs. These receptors were taken from a boy between 5 and 17 years old in good health and CMV-seronegative.

This rearrangement joins TRBV13 to TRBJ2-3; 7 bases agree with TRBD1. The CDR3 has 16 residues. Unmatched junction bases numbered 10, after V lost 5 bases and J lost 2 bases. The V gene's germline CDR1 is PRHDT and CDR2 FYEKMQ (reference sequence). Here the CDR3 reads CASSPLVQGPTDTQYF. DNA for the CDR3: TGTGCCAGCAGCCCCCTCGTACAGGGGCCCACAGATACGCAGTATTTT.

A single count supports this clone. The chain uses TRBV27 and TRBJ1-2; 8 nucleotides align to TRBD1. The V gene end was trimmed by 5 bases and the J gene end by 2 bases; junction bases not matched to a gene: 4. From germline, CDR1 is MNHEY and CDR2 SMNVEV (reference sequence). The CDR3 is 14 residues long. The CDR3 loop reads CASSLYRGNYGYTF. In DNA form, the CDR3 reads TGTGCCAGCAGTCTATACAGGGGGAACTATGGCTACACCTTC.

V usage is TRBV27 and J usage is TRBJ1-2, with D unresolved. The CDR3 spans 13 residues. Germline V gene data show CDR1 as MNHEY and CDR2 as SMNVEV (reference sequence). The germline V and J ends were trimmed by 6 bases and 4 bases, with 12 bases remaining between them. CDR3 sequence (DNA): TGTGCCAGCAGCTGGAGTTATCGCTATGGCTACACCTTC. It yields the protein CASSWSYRYGYTF.

The chain combines TRBV9 with TRBJ1-1; D not certain. V was trimmed by 7 bases and J by 0 bases, leaving 10 bases between them. The CDR3 is made up of 13 amino acids. Per germline, CDR1 SGDLS and CDR2 YYNGEE. The CDR3 is CASGESLNTEAFF. CDR3 in DNA: TGTGCCAGCGGCGAGAGCCTGAACACTGAAGCTTTCTTT.

V and J are TRBV2 and TRBJ1-5; perhaps TRBD1 as D (6 bases). Germline V gene sequence: CDR1 SNHLY, CDR2 FYNNEI. This CDR3 spans 18 amino acids. The germline V and J ends were trimmed by 0 bases and 0 bases, with 15 bases remaining between them. Written as DNA, the CDR3 is TGTGCCAGCAGTGAAGCGCTAGGACAGCGTAATAGCAATCAGCCCCAGCATTTT. Protein sequence: CASSEALGQRNSNQPQHF.

This clone was observed once. J is TRBJ2-1 and V is TRBV29-1; 7 bases fit TRBD2. The germline gives CDR1 SQVTM, CDR2 ANQGSEA. The trim removed 6 bases at V and 0 bases at J, leaving 11 bases unmatched. The CDR3 sequence is 16 residues long. In DNA form, the CDR3 reads TGCAGCGTCTTAGGGAGGGGAACAAGCTCCTACAATGAGCAGTTCTTC. Encoded protein: CSVLGRGTSSYNEQFF.

This chain uses TRBV11-2 with TRBJ2-5, with D uncertain. Trimming cost V 2 bases and J 4 bases, with 11 bases left between them. Germline assignment: CDR1 SGHAT and CDR2 FQNNGV. This CDR3 comprises 14 residues. CDR3 residues: CASSLNPTGETQYF. DNA for the CDR3: TGTGCCAGCAGCTTAAACCCTACTGGAGAGACCCAGTACTTC.

The rearrangement links TRBV6-5 to TRBJ2-5; TRBD1 matches at 11 bases. The J call is in doubt because the DNA end fits TRBJ2-7 better. The CDR3 spans 15 residues. Germline CDR1 is MNHEY and CDR2 is SVGAGI. The CDR3 reads CASSQPGQGAYEQYF. In DNA form, the CDR3 reads TGTGCCAGCAGTCAGCCGGGACAGGGGGCCTACGAGCAGTACTTC.

The chain's CDR3 is CASSAQRTSTDTQYF. The DNA for the CDR3 is TGTGCCAGCAGCGCACAACGGACTAGCACAGATACGCAGTATTTT. The chain has TRBV9 and TRBJ2-3, with D possibly matching TRBD2 (5 bases). This CDR3 contains 15 residues. V lost 3 bases, J lost 0 bases, and 11 bases lay in between. The germline CDR1 and CDR2 sequences are SGDLS and YYNGEE.

The chain recombines TRBV7-2 with TRBJ1-2, with unresolved D. V lost 4 bases and J 2 bases, leaving 17 bases between the germline ends. CDR3 length: 16 amino acids. The V gene's germline CDR1 is SGHTA and CDR2 FQGNSA. CDR3 protein: CASSYDMLPTNYGYTF. CDR3 DNA sequence: TGTGCCAGCAGCTACGACATGTTACCCACCAACTATGGCTACACCTTC.

The genes are TRBV27 and TRBJ2-1, with 11 bases matching TRBD2. J lost 8 bases, V lost 3 bases, and 9 bases had no gene match. CDR3 length: 16 residues. Looked up from germline, CDR1 is MNHEY and CDR2 is SMNVEV (reference sequence). The CDR3 region has the DNA TGTGCCAGCAGTTTCAGCACTAGCGGGAGTCTCTATGAGCAGTTCTTC. Its translation is CASSFSTSGSLYEQFF.

J is TRBJ2-7 and V is TRBV6-5; 10 bases align to TRBD1. V was pared by 5 bases and J by 4 bases, with 5 bases of the junction left unmatched. The CDR3 length is 14 residues. Germline V CDR1 and CDR2: MNHEY, SVGAGI. The CDR3 protein is CASSRQGAKYEQYF. CDR3 DNA sequence: TGTGCCAGCAGTCGACAGGGGGCGAAGTACGAGCAGTACTTC.

V usage is TRBV27 and J usage is TRBJ2-7; 10 positions agree with TRBD2. Germline CDR1 MNHEY, CDR2 SMNVEV (reference sequence). CDR3 length: 17 residues. With 5 bases clipped from V and 4 bases from J, the junction kept 14 bases outside the gene matches. The CDR3 sequence: CASSPLAGVFRGYEQYF. The CDR3 DNA reads as TGTGCCAGCAGTCCGCTAGCGGGAGTGTTCAGAGGGTACGAGCAGTACTTC.

This clone was observed a handful of times. The chain recombines TRBV14 with TRBJ2-6; D unclear. CDR3 length equals 16 residues. Germline loops: CDR1 SGHDN, CDR2 FVKESK. The germline V and J ends were trimmed by 0 bases and 3 bases, with 9 bases remaining between them. CDR3 region: CASSQDPGRGANVLTF. CDR3 DNA sequence: TGTGCCAGCAGCCAAGATCCCGGTCGTGGGGCCAACGTCCTGACTTTC.

This sequence joins TRBV14 and TRBJ2-2; D might be TRBD1 (6 bases). The CDR3 runs 17 residues. Germline V lookup: CDR1 SGHDN, CDR2 FVKESK. Trimming took off 4 bases at V and 5 bases at J, with 20 bases between the two ends. In DNA form, the CDR3 reads TGTGCCAGCAGCCGTACAGGGTTCAGGGGAGAGACCGGGGAGCTGTTTTTT. It codes for CASSRTGFRGETGELFF. Full variable domain (remainder filled in from reference TRBV14 and TRBJ2-2): EAGVTQFPSHSVIEKGQTVTLRCDPISGHDNLYWYRRVMGKEIKFLLHFVKESKQDESGMPNNRFLAERTGGTYSTLKVQPAELEDSGVYFCASSRTGFRGETGELFFGEGSRLTVL.

This chain uses TRBV6-1 with TRBJ2-2; weak D call: TRBD2 (5 bases). This CDR3 has 14 residues. Germline V gives CDR1 MNHNS, CDR2 SASEGT. Trimming pared 2 bases from V and 6 bases from J, leaving 10 bases between. The CDR3 sequence is CASSEMRASGELFF. In DNA form, the CDR3 reads TGTGCCAGCAGTGAAATGAGGGCGTCCGGGGAGCTGTTTTTT.

The genes are TRBV5-4 and TRBJ2-5; a possible D gene is TRBD2 (5 bases). Deletions cut 4 bases from V and 5 bases from J, with 18 bases between. The CDR3 spans 15 residues. Germline V CDR1 and CDR2: SGHNT, YYREEE (reference sequence). DNA of the CDR3: TGTGCCAGCAGCCGTGCATATAGTGAGGGTGAGACCCAGTACTTC. Translated: CASSRAYSEGETQYF.

This chain's CDR3 is CASSSWTSGRSYEQFF. The CDR3 nucleotides are TGTGCCAGCAGCTCATGGACTAGCGGGAGATCGTATGAGCAGTTCTTC. This chain connects TRBV7-2 to TRBJ2-1; 13 nucleotides match TRBD2. The CDR3 spans 16 residues. CDR1 and CDR2 from the germline V gene are SGHTA and FQGNSA. Losses at the gene ends were 4 bases for V and 8 bases for J; bases not matched to a gene: 8.

This clone was seen a handful of times. This chain connects TRBV2 to TRBJ1-5, with D hard to call. Germline lookup yields CDR1 SNHLY and CDR2 FYNNEI. CDR3 size: 13 residues. Trimming stripped 5 bases from V and 4 bases from J, with 9 bases between. The CDR3 DNA is TGTGCCAGCAGTCTAATGGAGAATCAGCCCCAGCATTTT. It translates to CASSLMENQPQHF.

This clone has a single count. V is TRBV4-2 and J is TRBJ2-3; no clear D gene. Germline CDR1 reads LGHNA; CDR2 reads YNFKEQ. Trimming pared 2 bases from V and 2 bases from J, leaving 5 bases between. The CDR3 runs to 13 residues. CDR3 loop: CASSQYITDTQYF. The CDR3 DNA follows: TGTGCCAGCAGCCAATATATCACAGATACGCAGTATTTT.

Comment on this clone: Compared with germline, one end of the junction differs, possibly owing to a read error. This sequence joins TRBV19 and TRBJ2-4, with D possibly being TRBD2 (6 bases). Germline V gives CDR1 LNHDA, CDR2 SQIVND (reference sequence). The CDR3 has 12 residues. CDR3 amino acids: CASSSTREVSEF. The CDR3 bases are TGTGCCAGTAGTTCGACCAGGGAGGTATCTGAGTTC.

This clone has just one count. The chain links TRBV4-2 to TRBJ2-3; TRBD1 might be the D (5 bases). The germline gives CDR1 LGHNA, CDR2 YNFKEQ. The CDR3 sequence is 16 residues long. V lost 0 bases and J lost 1, with 11 bases in between. In DNA form, the CDR3 reads TGTGCCAGCAGCCAAGATTTAGGGGCCGGCACAGATACGCAGTATTTT. Amino acids: CASSQDLGAGTDTQYF.

V and J are TRBV18 and TRBJ2-1; 12 bases are a match to TRBD2. V dropped 3 bases and J dropped 11; count of bases not matched to a gene: 5. CDR3 length equals 14 residues. Germline CDR1 is KGHSH and CDR2 is LQKENI. CDR3 bases: TGTGCCAGCTCACCGGAGACTAGCGGGGGACAGCAGTTCTTC. This translates into CASSPETSGGQQFF.

The J gene is TRBJ1-4, the V gene TRBV14, with D maybe TRBD1 (6 bases). This CDR3 has 16 amino acids. Germline CDR1 reads SGHDN; CDR2 reads FVKESK. With 0 bases removed from V and 6 bases from J, the gap between germline ends came to 14 bases. CDR3 in DNA: TGTGCCAGCAGCCAAGAGGGATGGGGGCAGGATGAAAAACTGTTTTTT. Protein product: CASSQEGWGQDEKLFF.

V gene TRBV7-7 combines with J gene TRBJ2-5, with a tentative D call TRBD1 (5 bases). The V and J ends lost 0 bases and 5 bases respectively, with 10 bases between them. The CDR3 contains 14 residues. Germline-derived CDR1 and CDR2 are SSHAT and FNYEAQ (reference sequence). The CDR3 here is CASSLAGAKETQYF. DNA for the CDR3: TGTGCCAGCAGCTTAGCAGGGGCGAAGGAGACCCAGTACTTC.